This TCR beta chain was sequenced for a study of cytomegalovirus exposure and HLA in healthy donors (dated by TCRdb to between 2016 and 2019). About the full investigation: An earlier analysis of approximately 590 of the donors reported approximately 270 Gb of sequence data and approximately 110 million unique TCR beta sequences from 150 million to 200 million T cells. The study aimed to test whether cataloging public T cell receptors could reveal signatures of past pathogen exposure. The genetic ancestry cluster associated with self-reported Caucasian donors included over 80% of the 300 to 450 genotyped donors. In the later analysis, no new phenotypic data were used to find candidate immune exposures; instead, reliance was placed on TCR beta sequences and their occurrence across donors. In addition to the first cohort of approximately 670 subjects, a separate validation cohort of 120 different subjects was used. Every discovery cohort repertoire had been produced on one sequencing platform. A later analysis re-analyzed previously published TCR beta repertoires from approximately 700 donors and added high-resolution HLA genotyping to study TCR occurrence patterns. Alongside the repertoire data, information on donor age, sex, ethnicity and CMV serostatus was compiled. Roughly 300 gigabases of sequencing data and around 80 million unique TCR sequences made up an early release that covered several hundred HLA-typed donors. High-throughput TCR immunosequencing, statistical association of individual TCRs with disease status, and machine learning were combined to predict cytomegalovirus infection status. About five DR-DQ haplotypes were treated as single units for association and clustering because of strong linkage in the cohort. Using immunosequencing, the study profiled T cell repertoires from around 680 subjects and related those repertoires to cytomegalovirus serostatus. Genome-wide SNP genotypes for about 55% of the 666 donors were used in a later genetic analysis, which treated that subset as a discovery cohort. Across about 380 genotyped donors of the cohort, an average of approximately 240,000 unique TCR beta nucleotide sequences per donor were sequenced, and roughly 20% of those sequences were non-productive. Class I and class II HLA loci were covered by the typing at four-digit resolution. An earlier analysis of 587 of the donors used high-throughput TCR beta sequencing to judge whether each TCR beta V gene segment behaved as functional or pseudogenic. Typing coverage varied by locus: 629-630 donors for A, B, C, DRB1 and DQB1; roughly 560 for DQA1; over 600 for DPA1; 450 to 480 for DPB1.

The cohort consisted of hundreds of healthy bone marrow donors. At the time of sampling, all cohort members were nominally healthy, though unrecorded immune exposures were likely present. The donor was CMV seropositive and was included in the group of approximately 300 seropositive cohort members. Each donor provided a peripheral blood sample, and peripheral blood mononuclear cells were used for TCR beta sequencing. Genomic DNA extraction from the blood cell samples was performed with the Qiagen DNeasy Blood Extraction Kit. As for this clone: Its antigen is unknown. The record has no base qualities; no much larger clone is one base away.

The investigation overall reported the following: Because HLA typing was unavailable for some donors at each locus, only the typed subset was used in association tests. Immune exposure information for the cohort was limited to CMV serostatus. A later analysis found that most CMV-associated TCR beta chains appeared HLA-restricted, with HLA associations seemingly driven largely by CMV exposure. About 17 rarely observed V segments, including chromosome 9 orphons, were excluded from the earlier analysis of almost 600 of the donors because counts were too low. The study gave a list of about 170 TCR beta chains associated with cytomegalovirus. Sequencing depth was assumed to be roughly uniform across donors in the presence/absence analyses, though that assumption may not hold. An association between a missense DCLRE1C variant and V-gene and J-gene trimming of TCR beta chains was found in a later genetic analysis and replicated in an independent cohort. A later analysis associated roughly 17,000 TCR beta sequences with specific HLA alleles at a false discovery rate of 0.05. It was suggested by the authors that the approach could potentially be generalized to other disease states and immunological phenotypes. This cohort had only TCR beta chains sequenced, and the lack of alpha or paired-chain data limited which features could be detected. Compared with equally common non-associated chains, HLA-associated TCR beta chains in a later analysis were more clonally expanded and had lower generation probabilities. A few of the identified cytomegalovirus-associated TCR beta chains were confirmed in vitro to be specific for cytomegalovirus antigens. In an earlier analysis of several hundred of the donors, most TCR beta V segments were observed in productive rearrangements about 87% or about 30% of the time, broadly matching IMGT annotations. The classifier was reported to diagnose cytomegalovirus status with high specificity and sensitivity in both the original cohort and the validation cohort. Strong co-occurrence of HLA alleles, especially DR and DQ, made assigning TCR associations to individual alleles difficult. Some IMGT-functional V segments, including TRBV6-2 and TRBV6-3, could not be distinguished by the 87-base-pair reads and were therefore excluded. A further reported finding was that TCR beta sequences accurately predicted the HLA-A and HLA-B alleles for most subjects in the first cohort. In a later analysis, the rate of TCR association differed among HLA loci, with DRB1 alleles having the most associated TCRs and HLA-C alleles having the fewest. A later genetic analysis reported fewer N-insertions in productive TCRs among donors in an Asian-associated ancestry cluster than the approximately 670-donor mean. A later analysis reported that several top co-occurrence clusters appeared linked to parvovirus B19, influenza, CMV and Epstein-Barr virus. Across donors, most TCR sequences were observed very rarely, whereas some public TCRs were present in many individuals. Correlated functional status among segregating V segments might be attributable to linkage disequilibrium, but an unknown experimental factor could not be ruled out. The sequencing pipeline was judged likely to have produced a cluster of highly shared sequence variants as a technical artifact.

The library was built by means of the immunoSEQ multiplex PCR assay. The multiplex PCR relied on a mix of 60 forward primers for TCR Vbeta segments and 13 reverse primers for TCR Jbeta segments. A multiplex PCR assay on genomic DNA amplified the CDR3 region of rearranged TCR beta genes. On the Illumina HiSeq System, the amplified TCR beta libraries were sequenced as 87-base-pair reads. In the authors' own workflow: A later analysis tallied 75 million to 85 million unique TCR beta chains across the 660 or so repertoires, and around 9.9 million of those chains were shared by two or more donors. A nearest-neighbor algorithm error-corrected the raw reads and collapsed the reads into unique sequences, merging closely related sequences to remove PCR and sequencing errors. CDR3 sequences were aligned to IMGT reference sequences to assign V, D and J gene segments. For a sequence to be retained, a match of at least six nucleotides was required to both a V gene segment and a J gene segment. A rearrangement was called productive if the CDR3 had no stop codons and remained in frame with V and J, and every other rearrangement was called non-productive. Following IMGT convention, CDR3 was defined as the stretch from the second conserved V-encoded cysteine to the conserved J-encoded phenylalanine. In an earlier analysis of more than 550 of the donors, sequences lacking an unambiguous match to a single V gene segment were excluded. An earlier analysis of approximately 590 of the donors called V segments functional above 56.7% productive rearrangements and segregating when the between-donor standard deviation exceeded 5%. A statistical classification framework was developed to diagnose cytomegalovirus status using the catalog of TCR beta chain sequences. A later analysis assigned V and J genes by comparing TCR nucleotide sequences with IMGT/GENE-DB human TR gene sequences. In a later analysis, CDR3 sequences and most-parsimonious VDJ recombination scenarios were assigned using the TCRdist pipeline. A later analysis defined each TCR beta chain by its CDR3 amino acid sequence plus V-gene family, and excluded reads lacking a unique V-gene family. In a later analysis, 500 to 650 highly shared, low-generation-probability nucleotide sequences were removed to address suspected cross-contamination and a sequencing artifact. In a later analysis, a clonal expansion index for each public chain was calculated from normalized within-repertoire ranks of inferred template counts. Generation probabilities in a later analysis came from a VDJ recombination model fitted to out-of-frame rearrangements, and those results were checked against IGoR. In a later analysis, hypergeometric tests were used to score TCR-TCR, TCR-HLA and TCR-CMV co-occurrence, with a repertoire-size bias correction applied to TCR pairs. To estimate false discovery rates, a later analysis permuted the HLA or CMV assignments 20 times. In a later analysis, co-occurring TCRs were grouped using DBSCAN, and TCRdist sequence similarity was added for clustering within HLA-allele-positive subsets. For co-occurrence clustering, repertoires with fewer than 30,000 or more than 120,000 public chains were excluded, along with roughly 5 repertoires with anomalous nucleotide sharing. TCRdb carries this immuneACCESS record with in-frame sequences only. Its versions omit some clonotypes, under half of them owing to an unresolved V gene in the studies checked, with the rest unexplained. From that table come the V and J calls and clone size; the DNA was used to work out D and trimming. This sample gives around 150,000 clones in total; 80% to 90% of them show up just once. Of the sample, approximately 8.5% falls within the top ten clones.

V is trimmed back by 4 bases and J by 4 bases, and the junction contains 8 bases that no gene match accounts for. For CDR1 and CDR2, the germline V gene lists SGDLS and YYNGEE. The CDR3 sequence holds 15 residues, the cysteine and phenylalanine included. This entry keeps only the CDR3 DNA: 45 bases, framed from base 1. What was sequenced was PBMCs. This chain joins TRBV9 to TRBJ1-2; 9 bases in the junction line up with TRBD1. The receptor's source is a young man in good health and CMV-seropositive. The CDR3 protein: CASSSGDRVVYGYTF. In nucleotide form, the sequence is TGTGCCAGCAGCTCGGGGGACAGGGTTGTCTATGGCTACACCTTC.